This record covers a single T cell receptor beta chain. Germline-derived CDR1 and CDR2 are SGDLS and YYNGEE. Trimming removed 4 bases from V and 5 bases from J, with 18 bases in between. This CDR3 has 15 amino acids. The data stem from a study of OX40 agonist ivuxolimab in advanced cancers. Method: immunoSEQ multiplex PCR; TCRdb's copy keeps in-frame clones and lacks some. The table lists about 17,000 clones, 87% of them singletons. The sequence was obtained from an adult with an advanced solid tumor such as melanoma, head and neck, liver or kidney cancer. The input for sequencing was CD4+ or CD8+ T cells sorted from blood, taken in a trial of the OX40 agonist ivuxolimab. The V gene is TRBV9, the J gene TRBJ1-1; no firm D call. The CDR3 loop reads CASSLPKSGETEAFF. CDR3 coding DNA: TGTGCCAGCAGCCTACCAAAATCTGGGGAAACTGAAGCTTTCTTT.